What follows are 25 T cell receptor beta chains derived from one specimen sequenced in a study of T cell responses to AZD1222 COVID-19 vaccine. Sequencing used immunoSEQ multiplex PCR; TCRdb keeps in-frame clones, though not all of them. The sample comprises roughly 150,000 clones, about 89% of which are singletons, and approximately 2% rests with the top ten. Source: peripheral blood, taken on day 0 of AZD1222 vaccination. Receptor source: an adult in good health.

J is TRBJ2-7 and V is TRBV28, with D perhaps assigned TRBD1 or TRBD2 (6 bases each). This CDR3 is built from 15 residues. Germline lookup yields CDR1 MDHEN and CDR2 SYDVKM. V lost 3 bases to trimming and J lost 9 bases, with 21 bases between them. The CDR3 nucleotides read TGTGCCAGCAGTTTGGCCCGGGGGCCCATACAGGGGCAGTACTTC. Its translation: CASSLARGPIQGQYF.

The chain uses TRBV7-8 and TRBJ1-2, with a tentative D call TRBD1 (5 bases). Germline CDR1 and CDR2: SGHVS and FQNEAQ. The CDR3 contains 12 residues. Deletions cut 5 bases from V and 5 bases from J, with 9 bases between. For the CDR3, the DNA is TGTGCCAGCAGCCCCGGGGGGTATGGCTACACCTTC. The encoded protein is CASSPGGYGYTF. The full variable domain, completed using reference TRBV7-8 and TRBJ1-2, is GAGVSQSPRYKVAKRGQDVALRCDPISGHVSLFWYQQALGQGPEFLTYFQNEAQLDKSGLPSDRFFAERPEGSVSTLKIQRTQQEDSAVYLCASSPGGYGYTFGSGTRLTVV.

Here the CDR3 DNA reads TGTGCCAGCAGGCAACACAGGGGGCGAGATGAAAAACTGTTTTTT. It yields the protein CASRQHRGRDEKLFF. The V and J genes are TRBV6-5 and TRBJ1-4; 9 bases are a match to TRBD1. The CDR3 loop spans 15 amino acids. The V and J ends lost 6 bases and 6 bases, in that order; junction bases with no gene match: 8. Germline V gene lookup returns CDR1 MNHEY and CDR2 SVGAGI.

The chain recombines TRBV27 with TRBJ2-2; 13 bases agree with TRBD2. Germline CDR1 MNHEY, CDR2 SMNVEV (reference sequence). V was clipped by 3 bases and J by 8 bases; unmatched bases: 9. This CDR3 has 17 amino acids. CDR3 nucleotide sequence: TGTGCCAGCAGTTTTTATGCGACTAGCGGGAGGCCAGGGGAGCTGTTTTTT. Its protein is CASSFYATSGRPGELFF.

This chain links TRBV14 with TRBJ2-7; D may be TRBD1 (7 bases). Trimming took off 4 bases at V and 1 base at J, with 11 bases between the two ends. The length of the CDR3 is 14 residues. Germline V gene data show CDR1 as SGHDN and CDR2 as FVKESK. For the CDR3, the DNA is TGTGCCAGCAGCCGCGGGACAGTATCCTACGAGCAGTACTTC. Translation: CASSRGTVSYEQYF.

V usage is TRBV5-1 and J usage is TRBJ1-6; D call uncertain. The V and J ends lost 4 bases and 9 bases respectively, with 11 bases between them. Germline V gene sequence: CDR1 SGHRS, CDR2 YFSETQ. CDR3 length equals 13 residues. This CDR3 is CASSPTWGSPLHF. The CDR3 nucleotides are TGCGCCAGCAGCCCGACATGGGGTTCACCCCTCCACTTT.

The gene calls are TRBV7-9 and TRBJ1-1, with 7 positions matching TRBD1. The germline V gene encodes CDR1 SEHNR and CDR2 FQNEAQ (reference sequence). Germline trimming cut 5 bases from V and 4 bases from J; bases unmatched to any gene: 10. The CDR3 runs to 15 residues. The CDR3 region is CASSPDRVLGTEAFF. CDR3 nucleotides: TGTGCCAGCAGCCCTGACAGGGTTTTGGGCACTGAAGCTTTCTTT.

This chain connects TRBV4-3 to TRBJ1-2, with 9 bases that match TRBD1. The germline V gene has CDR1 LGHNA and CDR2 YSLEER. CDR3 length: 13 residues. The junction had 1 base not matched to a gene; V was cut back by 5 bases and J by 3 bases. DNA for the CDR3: TGCGCCAGCAGCGGGGACAGGGACTATGGCTACACCTTC. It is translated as CASSGDRDYGYTF.

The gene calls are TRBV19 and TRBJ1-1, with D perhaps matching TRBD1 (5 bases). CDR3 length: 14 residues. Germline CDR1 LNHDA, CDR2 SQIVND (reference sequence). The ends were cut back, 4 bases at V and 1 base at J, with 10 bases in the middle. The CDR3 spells CASSTSGRNTEAFF. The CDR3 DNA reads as TGTGCCAGTAGTACCTCGGGACGGAACACTGAAGCTTTCTTT. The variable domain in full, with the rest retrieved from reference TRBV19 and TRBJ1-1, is DGGITQSPKYLFRKEGQNVTLSCEQNLNHDAMYWYRQDPGQGLRLIYYSQIVNDFQKGDIAEGYSVSREKKESFPLTVTSAQKNPTAFYLCASSTSGRNTEAFFGQGTRLTVV.

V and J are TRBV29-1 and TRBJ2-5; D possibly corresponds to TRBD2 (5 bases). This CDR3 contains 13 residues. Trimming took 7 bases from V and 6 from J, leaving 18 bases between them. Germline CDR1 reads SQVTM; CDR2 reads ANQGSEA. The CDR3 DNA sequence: TGCAGCGCCGCCCTGGACTCAAAAAAGACCCAGTACTTC. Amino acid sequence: CSAALDSKKTQYF.

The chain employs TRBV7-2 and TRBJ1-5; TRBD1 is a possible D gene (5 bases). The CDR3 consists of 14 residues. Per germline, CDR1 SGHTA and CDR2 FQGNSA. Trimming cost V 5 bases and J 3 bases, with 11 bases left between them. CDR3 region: CASSIRGPNQPQHF. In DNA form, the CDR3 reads TGTGCCAGCAGCATCCGGGGCCCCAATCAGCCCCAGCATTTT.

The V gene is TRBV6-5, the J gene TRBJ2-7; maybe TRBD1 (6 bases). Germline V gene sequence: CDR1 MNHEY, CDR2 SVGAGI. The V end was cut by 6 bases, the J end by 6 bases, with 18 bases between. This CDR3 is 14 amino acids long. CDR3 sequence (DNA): TGTGCCAGCAGCCTAAACACCAGGGGTAGCGAGCAGTACTTC. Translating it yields CASSLNTRGSEQYF.

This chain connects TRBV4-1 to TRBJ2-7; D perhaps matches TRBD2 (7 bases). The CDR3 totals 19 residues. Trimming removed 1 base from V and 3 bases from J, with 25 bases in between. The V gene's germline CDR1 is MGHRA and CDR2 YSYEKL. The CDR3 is CASSQVWLGGGIQYYEQYF. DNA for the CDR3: TGCGCCAGCAGCCAAGTATGGTTGGGCGGGGGCATCCAGTACTACGAGCAGTACTTC.

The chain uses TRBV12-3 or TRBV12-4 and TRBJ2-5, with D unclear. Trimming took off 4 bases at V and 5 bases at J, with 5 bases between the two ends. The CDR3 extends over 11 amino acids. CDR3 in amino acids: CASSSPETQYF. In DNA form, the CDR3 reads TGTGCCAGCAGTTCCCCGGAGACCCAGTACTTC.

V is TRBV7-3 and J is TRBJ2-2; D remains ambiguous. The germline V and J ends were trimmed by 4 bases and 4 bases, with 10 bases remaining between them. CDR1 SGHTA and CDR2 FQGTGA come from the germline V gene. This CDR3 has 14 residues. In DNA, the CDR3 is TGTGCCAGCAGCTCCCCCACTTCCACCGGGGAGCTGTTTTTT. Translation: CASSSPTSTGELFF.

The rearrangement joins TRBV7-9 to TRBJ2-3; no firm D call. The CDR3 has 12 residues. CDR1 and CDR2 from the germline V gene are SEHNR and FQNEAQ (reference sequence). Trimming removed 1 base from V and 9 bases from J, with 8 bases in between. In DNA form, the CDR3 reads TGTGCCAGCAGCTTAGATGCAGGCACGCAGTATTTT. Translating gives CASSLDAGTQYF.

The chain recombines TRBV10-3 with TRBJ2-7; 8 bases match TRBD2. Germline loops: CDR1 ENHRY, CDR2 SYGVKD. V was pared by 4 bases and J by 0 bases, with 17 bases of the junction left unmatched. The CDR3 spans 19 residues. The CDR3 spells CAISVKRYTSGLNSYEQYF. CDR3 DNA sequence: TGTGCCATCAGTGTAAAGCGGTATACTAGCGGACTTAACTCCTACGAGCAGTACTTC.

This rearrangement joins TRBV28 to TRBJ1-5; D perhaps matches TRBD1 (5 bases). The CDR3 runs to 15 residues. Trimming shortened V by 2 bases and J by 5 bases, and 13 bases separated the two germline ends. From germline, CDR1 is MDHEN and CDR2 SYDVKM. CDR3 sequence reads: CASSLSSGTHQPQHF. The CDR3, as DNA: TGTGCCAGCAGTTTAAGTTCAGGGACCCATCAGCCCCAGCATTTT. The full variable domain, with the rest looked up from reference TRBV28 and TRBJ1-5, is DVKVTQSSRYLVKRTGEKVFLECVQDMDHENMFWYRQDPGLGLRLIYFSYDVKMKEKGDIPEGYSVSREKKERFSLILESASTNQTSMYLCASSLSSGTHQPQHFGDGTRLSIL.

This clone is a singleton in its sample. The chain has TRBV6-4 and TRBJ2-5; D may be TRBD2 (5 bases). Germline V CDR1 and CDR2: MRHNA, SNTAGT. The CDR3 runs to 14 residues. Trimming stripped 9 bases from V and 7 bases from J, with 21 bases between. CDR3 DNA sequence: TGTGCCAGAAGAGCGGAGGCCCGCTCAGGGACCCAGTACTTC. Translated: CARRAEARSGTQYF.

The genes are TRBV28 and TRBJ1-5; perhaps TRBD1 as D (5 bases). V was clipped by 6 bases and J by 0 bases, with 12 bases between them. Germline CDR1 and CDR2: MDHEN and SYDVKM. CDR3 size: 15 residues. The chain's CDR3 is CASSSPGVSNQPQHF. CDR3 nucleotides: TGTGCCAGCAGCTCGCCGGGGGTTAGCAATCAGCCCCAGCATTTT.

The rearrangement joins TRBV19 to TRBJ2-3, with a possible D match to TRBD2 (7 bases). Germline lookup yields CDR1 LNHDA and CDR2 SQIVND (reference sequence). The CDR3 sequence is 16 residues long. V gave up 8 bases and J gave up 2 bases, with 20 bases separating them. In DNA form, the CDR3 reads TGTGCCAGTCCCCCTAGGGGGGGGATCGTCACAGATACGCAGTATTTT. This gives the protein CASPPRGGIVTDTQYF.

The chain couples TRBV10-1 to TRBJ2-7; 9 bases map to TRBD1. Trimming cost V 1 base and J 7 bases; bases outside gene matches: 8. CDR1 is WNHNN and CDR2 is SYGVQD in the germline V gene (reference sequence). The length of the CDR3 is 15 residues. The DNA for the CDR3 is TGCGCCAGCAGTGAGTGGACAGGGGCCTCGGGGGAGCAGTACTTC. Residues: CASSEWTGASGEQYF.

In DNA form, the CDR3 reads TGCAGCGTTGCGGGACTTCGCACTGAAGCTTTCTTT. This encodes CSVAGLRTEAFF. The V gene is TRBV29-1, the J gene TRBJ1-1; weak D call: TRBD1 (5 bases). Germline assignment: CDR1 SQVTM and CDR2 ANQGSEA. V gave up 4 bases and J gave up 4 bases, with 10 bases separating them. CDR3 size: 12 residues. The full variable domain, in which reference TRBV29-1 and TRBJ1-1 provide the parts outside the CDR3, is SAVISQKPSRDICQRGTSLTIQCQVDSQVTMMFWYRQQPGQSLTLIATANQGSEATYESGFVIDKFPISRPNLTFSTLTVSNMSPEDSSIYLCSVAGLRTEAFFGQGTRLTVV.

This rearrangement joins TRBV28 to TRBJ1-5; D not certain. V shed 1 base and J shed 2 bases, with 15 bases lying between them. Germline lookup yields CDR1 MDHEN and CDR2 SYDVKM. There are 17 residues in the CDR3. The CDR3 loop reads CASSLFSRGFGNQPQHF. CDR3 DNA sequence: TGTGCCAGCAGTTTATTTTCCCGTGGGTTTGGCAATCAGCCCCAGCATTTT.

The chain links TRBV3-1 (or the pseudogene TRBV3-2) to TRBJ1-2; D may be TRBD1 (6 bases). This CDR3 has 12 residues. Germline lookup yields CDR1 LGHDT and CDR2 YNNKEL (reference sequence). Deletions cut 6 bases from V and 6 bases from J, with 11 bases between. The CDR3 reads CASSLNRDGYTF. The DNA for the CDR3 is TGTGCCAGCAGTCTCAACAGGGATGGCTACACCTTC.